This T cell receptor beta chain was documented in a study of T cell responses to AZD1222 COVID-19 vaccine. There are 15 residues in the CDR3. Germline V gives CDR1 GTSNPN, CDR2 SVGIG (reference sequence). Here immunoSEQ multiplex PCR was the method, and the copy in TCRdb shows in-frame clones only, minus some. The data contain 120,000 or so clones, 91% of them singletons. With regard to this clone: No antigen is known for it.

General study points: Per reports, nearly half of all spike-specific TCRs target regions that are unmutated in variants.

The chain has TRBV30 and TRBJ2-1; 7 positions match TRBD2. The sequences come from peripheral blood, collected on day 0 of AZD1222 vaccination. The receptor was derived from an adult in good health. The CDR3 reads CGASAGGSGYNEQFF. DNA for the CDR3: TGTGGGGCGTCGGCTGGCGGGAGTGGGTACAATGAGCAGTTCTTC.